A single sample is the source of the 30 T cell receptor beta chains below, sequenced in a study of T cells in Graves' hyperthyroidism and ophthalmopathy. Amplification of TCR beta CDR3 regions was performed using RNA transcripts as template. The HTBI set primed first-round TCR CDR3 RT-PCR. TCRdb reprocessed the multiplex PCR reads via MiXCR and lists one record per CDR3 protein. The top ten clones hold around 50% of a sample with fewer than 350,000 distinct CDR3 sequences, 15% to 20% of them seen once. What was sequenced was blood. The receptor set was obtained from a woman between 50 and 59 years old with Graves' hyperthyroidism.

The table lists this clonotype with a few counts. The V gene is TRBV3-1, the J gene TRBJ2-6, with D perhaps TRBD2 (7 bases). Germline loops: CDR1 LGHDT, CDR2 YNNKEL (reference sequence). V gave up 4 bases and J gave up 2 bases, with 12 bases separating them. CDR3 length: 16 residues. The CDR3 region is CASSPWGGPGANVLTF. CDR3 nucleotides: TGTGCCAGCAGCCCGTGGGGGGGCCCTGGGGCCAACGTCCTGACTTTC.

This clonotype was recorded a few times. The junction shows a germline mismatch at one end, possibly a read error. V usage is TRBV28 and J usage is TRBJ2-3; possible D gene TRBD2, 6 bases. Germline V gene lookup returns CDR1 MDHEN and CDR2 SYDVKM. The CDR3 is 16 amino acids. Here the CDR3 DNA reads TGTGCCAGCAGCAACGCAGCGGGCGATCTCACAGGTACGCAGTATTTT. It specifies CASSNAAGDLTGTQYF.

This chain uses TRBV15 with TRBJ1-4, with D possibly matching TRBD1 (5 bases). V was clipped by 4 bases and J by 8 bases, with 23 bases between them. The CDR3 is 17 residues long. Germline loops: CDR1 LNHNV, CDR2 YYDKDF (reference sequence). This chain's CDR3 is CATSTRTGLLDGEKLFF. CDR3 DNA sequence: TGTGCCACCAGCACTCGAACAGGTCTTCTCGATGGAGAAAAACTGTTTTTT.

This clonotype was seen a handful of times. The CDR3 DNA follows: TGCGCCAGCAGCTTGGTACAGGATCCCGGGGAGCTGTTTTTT. Protein sequence: CASSLVQDPGELFF. The chain combines TRBV5-1 with TRBJ2-2; tentative D call: TRBD1 (5 bases). The CDR3 has 14 residues. Trimming removed 0 bases from V and 6 bases from J, with 9 bases in between. CDR1 is SGHRS, CDR2 YFSETQ, per germline.

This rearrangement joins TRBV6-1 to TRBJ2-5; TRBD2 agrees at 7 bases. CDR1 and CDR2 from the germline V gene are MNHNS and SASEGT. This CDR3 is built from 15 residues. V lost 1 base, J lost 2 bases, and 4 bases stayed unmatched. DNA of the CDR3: TGTGCCAGCAGTGAAGTGGGGGGGGAACAAGAGACCCAGTACTTC. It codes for CASSEVGGEQETQYF.

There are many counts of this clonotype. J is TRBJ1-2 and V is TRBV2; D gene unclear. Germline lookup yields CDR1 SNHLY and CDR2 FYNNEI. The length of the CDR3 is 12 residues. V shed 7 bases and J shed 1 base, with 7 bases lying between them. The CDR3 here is CASNQDNYGYTF. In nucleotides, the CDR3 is TGTGCCAGCAACCAGGATAACTATGGCTACACCTTC.

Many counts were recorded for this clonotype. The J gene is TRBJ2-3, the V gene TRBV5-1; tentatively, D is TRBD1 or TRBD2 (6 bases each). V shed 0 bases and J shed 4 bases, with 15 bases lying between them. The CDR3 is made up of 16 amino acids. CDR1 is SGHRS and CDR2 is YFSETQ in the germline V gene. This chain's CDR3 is CASSLVGGLSPDTQYF. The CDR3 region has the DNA TGCGCCAGCAGCTTGGTAGGGGGGCTTAGCCCAGATACGCAGTATTTT.

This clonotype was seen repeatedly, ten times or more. CDR3 in amino acids: CASSPTGVEVGSYEQYF. The CDR3 region has the DNA TGTGCCAGCAGTCCGACAGGGGTGGAAGTTGGTTCCTACGAGCAGTACTTC. V and J are TRBV7-9 and TRBJ2-7; 8 nucleotides match TRBD1. Germline CDR1 reads SEHNR; CDR2 reads FQNEAQ (reference sequence). The CDR3 consists of 17 residues. V was pared by 6 bases and J by 1 base, with 14 bases of the junction left unmatched.

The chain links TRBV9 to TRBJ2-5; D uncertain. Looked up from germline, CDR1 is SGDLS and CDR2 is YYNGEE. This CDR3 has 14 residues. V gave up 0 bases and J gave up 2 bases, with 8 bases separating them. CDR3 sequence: CASSVGLNQETQYF. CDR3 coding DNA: TGTGCCAGCAGCGTAGGTCTGAATCAAGAGACCCAGTACTTC.

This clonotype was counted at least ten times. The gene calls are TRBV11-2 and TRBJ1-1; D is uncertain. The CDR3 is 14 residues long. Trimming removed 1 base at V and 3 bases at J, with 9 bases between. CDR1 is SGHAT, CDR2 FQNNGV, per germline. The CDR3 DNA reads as TGTGCCAGCAGCTTAGCGTGGGTAGACACTGAAGCTTTCTTT. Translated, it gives CASSLAWVDTEAFF.

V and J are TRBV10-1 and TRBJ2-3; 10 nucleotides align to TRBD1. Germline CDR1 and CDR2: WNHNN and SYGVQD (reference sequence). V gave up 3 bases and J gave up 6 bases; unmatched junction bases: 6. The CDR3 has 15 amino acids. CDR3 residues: CASSEGTGDSDTQYF. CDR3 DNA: TGCGCCAGCAGTGAAGGGACAGGGGACTCCGATACGCAGTATTTT.

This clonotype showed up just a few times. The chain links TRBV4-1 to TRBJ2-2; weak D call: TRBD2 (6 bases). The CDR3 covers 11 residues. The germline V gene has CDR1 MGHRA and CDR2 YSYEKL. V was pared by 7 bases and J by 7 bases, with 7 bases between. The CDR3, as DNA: TGCGCCAGCATGGGGGGCGGGGAGCTGTTTTTT. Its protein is CASMGGGELFF.

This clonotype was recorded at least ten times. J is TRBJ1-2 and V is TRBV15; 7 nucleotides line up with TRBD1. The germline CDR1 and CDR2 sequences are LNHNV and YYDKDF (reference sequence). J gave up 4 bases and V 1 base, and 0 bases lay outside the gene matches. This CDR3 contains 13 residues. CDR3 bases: TGTGCCACCAGCAGAGCAGGGGGCTATGGCTACACCTTC. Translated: CATSRAGGYGYTF.

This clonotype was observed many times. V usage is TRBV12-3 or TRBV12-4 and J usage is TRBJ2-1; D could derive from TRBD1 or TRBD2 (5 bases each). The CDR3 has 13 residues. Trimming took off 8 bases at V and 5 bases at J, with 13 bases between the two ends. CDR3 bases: TGTGCCAGCCAGGGCCCCGGGGACAATGAGCAGTTCTTC. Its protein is CASQGPGDNEQFF.

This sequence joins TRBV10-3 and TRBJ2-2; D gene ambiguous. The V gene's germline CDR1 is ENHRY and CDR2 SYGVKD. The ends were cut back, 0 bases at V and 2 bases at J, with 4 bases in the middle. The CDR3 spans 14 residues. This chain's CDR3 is CAISESINTGELFF. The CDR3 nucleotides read TGTGCCATCAGTGAGTCGATTAACACCGGGGAGCTGTTTTTT.

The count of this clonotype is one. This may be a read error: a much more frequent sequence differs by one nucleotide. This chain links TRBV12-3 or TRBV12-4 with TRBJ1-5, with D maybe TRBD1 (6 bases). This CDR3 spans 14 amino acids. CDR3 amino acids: CARSLAGVQQPQHF. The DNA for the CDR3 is TGTGCCAGGAGTTTAGCAGGGGTCCAACAGCCCCAGCATTTT.

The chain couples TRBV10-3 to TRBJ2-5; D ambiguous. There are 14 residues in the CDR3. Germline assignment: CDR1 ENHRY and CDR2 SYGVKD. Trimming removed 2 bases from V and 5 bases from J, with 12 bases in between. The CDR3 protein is CAISEGPLRETQYF. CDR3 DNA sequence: TGTGCCATCAGTGAGGGCCCCCTTAGGGAGACCCAGTACTTC.

CDR3 coding DNA: TGTGCCAGCAGTTTACAGCGGCCCGGGGAGCTGTTTTTT. Amino acids: CASSLQRPGELFF. V gene TRBV12-3 or TRBV12-4 combines with J gene TRBJ2-2; a weak D match, TRBD2 (5 bases). The V and J ends lost 2 bases and 6 bases respectively, with 7 bases between them. This CDR3 is 13 amino acids long.

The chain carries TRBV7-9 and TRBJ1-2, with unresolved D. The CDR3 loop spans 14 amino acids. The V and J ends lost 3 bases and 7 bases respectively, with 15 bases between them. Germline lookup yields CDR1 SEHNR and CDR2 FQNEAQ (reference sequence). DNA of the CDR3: TGTGCCAGCAGCTTCCCGAACTCGAAGGGTGGCTACACCTTC. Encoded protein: CASSFPNSKGGYTF.

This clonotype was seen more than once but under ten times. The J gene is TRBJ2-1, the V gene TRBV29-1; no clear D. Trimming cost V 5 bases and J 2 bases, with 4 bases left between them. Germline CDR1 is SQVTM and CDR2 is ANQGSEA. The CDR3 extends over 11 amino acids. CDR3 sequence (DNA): TGCAGCGTTCCAGCCTACAATGAGCAGTTCTTC. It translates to CSVPAYNEQFF.

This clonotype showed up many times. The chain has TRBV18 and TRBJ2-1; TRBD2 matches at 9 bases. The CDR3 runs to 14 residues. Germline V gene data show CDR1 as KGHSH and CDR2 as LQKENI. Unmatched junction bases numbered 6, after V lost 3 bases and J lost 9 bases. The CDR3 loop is CASSPVGTSIEQFF. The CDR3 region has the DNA TGTGCCAGCTCACCGGTCGGGACTAGCATTGAGCAGTTCTTC.

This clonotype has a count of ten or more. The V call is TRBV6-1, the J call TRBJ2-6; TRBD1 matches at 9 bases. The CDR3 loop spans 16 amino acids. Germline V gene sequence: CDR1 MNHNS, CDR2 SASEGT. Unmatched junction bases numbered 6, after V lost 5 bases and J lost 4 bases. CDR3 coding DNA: TGTGCCAGCAGTCCTGGGACAGGGCAAGGGGCCAACGTCCTGACTTTC. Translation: CASSPGTGQGANVLTF.

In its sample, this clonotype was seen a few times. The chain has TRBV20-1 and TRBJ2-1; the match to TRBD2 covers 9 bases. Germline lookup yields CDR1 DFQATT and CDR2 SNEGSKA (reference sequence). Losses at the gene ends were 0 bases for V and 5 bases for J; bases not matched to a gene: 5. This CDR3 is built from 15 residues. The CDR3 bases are TGCAGTGCTAGAGATACGAGCGGGAGGCACAATGAGCAGTTCTTC. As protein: CSARDTSGRHNEQFF.

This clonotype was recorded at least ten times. CDR3 in amino acids: CASSVDRTYGYTF. DNA for the CDR3: TGTGCCAGCAGCGTAGACAGGACCTATGGCTACACCTTC. The rearrangement uses TRBV12-3 or TRBV12-4 and TRBJ1-2; D possibly corresponds to TRBD1 (6 bases). V lost 6 bases to trimming and J lost 4 bases, with 12 bases between them. The CDR3 runs to 13 residues.

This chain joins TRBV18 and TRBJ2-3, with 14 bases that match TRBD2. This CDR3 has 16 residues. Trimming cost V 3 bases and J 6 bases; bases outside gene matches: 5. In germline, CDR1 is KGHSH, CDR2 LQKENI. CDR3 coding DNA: TGTGCCAGCTCACCGGGACTAGCGGGAGCAGGTGATACGCAGTATTTT. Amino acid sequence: CASSPGLAGAGDTQYF.

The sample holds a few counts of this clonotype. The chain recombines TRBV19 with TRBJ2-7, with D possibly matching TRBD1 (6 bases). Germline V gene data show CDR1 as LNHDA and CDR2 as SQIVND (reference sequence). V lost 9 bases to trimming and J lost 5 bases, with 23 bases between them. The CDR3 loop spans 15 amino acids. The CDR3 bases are TGTGCCAGAAAACAACCGGGACATCTGGAGGACGAGCAGTACTTC. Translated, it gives CARKQPGHLEDEQYF.

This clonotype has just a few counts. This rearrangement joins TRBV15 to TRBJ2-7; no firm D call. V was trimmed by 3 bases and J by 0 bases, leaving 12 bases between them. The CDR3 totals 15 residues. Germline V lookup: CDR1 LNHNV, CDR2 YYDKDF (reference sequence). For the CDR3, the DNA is TGTGCCACCAGCAGGGACCCCGGGTTCTCCTACGAGCAGTACTTC. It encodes CATSRDPGFSYEQYF.

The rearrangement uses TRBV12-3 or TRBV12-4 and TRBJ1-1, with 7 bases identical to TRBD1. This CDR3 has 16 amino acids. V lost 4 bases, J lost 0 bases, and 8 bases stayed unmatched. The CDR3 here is CASSSQEGAVNTEAFF. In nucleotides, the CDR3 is TGTGCCAGCAGTTCCCAAGAGGGGGCTGTGAACACTGAAGCTTTCTTT.

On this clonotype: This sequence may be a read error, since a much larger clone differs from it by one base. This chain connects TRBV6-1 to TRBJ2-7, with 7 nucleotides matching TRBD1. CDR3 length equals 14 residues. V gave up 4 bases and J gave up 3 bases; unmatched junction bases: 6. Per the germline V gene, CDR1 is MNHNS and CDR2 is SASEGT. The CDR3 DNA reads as TGTGCCAGCAGTGTGAATGGACAGGACTACGAGCAGTACTTC. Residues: CASSVNGQDYEQYF.

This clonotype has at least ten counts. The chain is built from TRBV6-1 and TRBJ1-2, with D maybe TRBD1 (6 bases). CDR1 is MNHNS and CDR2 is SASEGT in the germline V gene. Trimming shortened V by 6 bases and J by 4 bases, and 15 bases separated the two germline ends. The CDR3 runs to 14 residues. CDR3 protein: CASSGEGGSYGYTF. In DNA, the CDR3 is TGTGCCAGCAGCGGCGAGGGGGGCAGCTATGGCTACACCTTC.